This TCR beta chain was sequenced during a study of blood T cell repertoires in COVID-19. The overall study: Acute-phase and convalescent COVID-19 samples originated in the United States, Italy and Spain. T cells, B-cell-depleted T cells, or PBMCs supplied cDNA or gDNA.

The germline V gene has CDR1 LNHDA and CDR2 SQIVND (reference sequence). The V end was cut by 3 bases, the J end by 9 bases, with 12 bases between. The CDR3 is made up of 13 amino acids. Recruited during active infection, patients (from Seattle) were subsequently followed longitudinally. Per the study methods: Amplification with reference gene primers provided the estimates of nucleated cell counts. This table comes from immunoSEQ multiplex PCR, and its TCRdb copy is limited to in-frame clones, with some not included. That table furnishes V, J and clone size, whereas the DNA furnished D and trimming. Among 310,000 or so clones listed, approximately 91% were seen once.

This chain connects TRBV19 to TRBJ1-3; D not certain. The source material was peripheral blood. This clonotype was sampled from a woman aged 25 to 39 with COVID-19, enrolled during active disease. Written as DNA, the CDR3 is TGTGCCAGTAGTATTGCGGAGTTTAGCACCATATATTTT. Amino acids: CASSIAEFSTIYF.